These 8 T cell receptor beta chains were sequenced from one sample in a study of blood T cells in healthy people across ages. Primers used in a second PCR of roughly 6 to 11 cycles were a sample-barcoded 5' primer and a J-beta primer mix. TCRdb recomputed calls from the 5' RACE reads with MiXCR, one row per CDR3 protein. The sample consists of around 670,000 distinct CDR3 sequences, approximately 30% of them appearing once. The sequencing input was blood. These receptors originate from a woman of 80 years or more in good health.

This clonotype occurred many times. This sequence joins TRBV13 and TRBJ2-7; 9 positions agree with TRBD1. J was trimmed by 1 base and V by 5 bases; bases with no gene match: 6. The germline V gene encodes CDR1 PRHDT and CDR2 FYEKMQ (reference sequence). The CDR3 spans 15 residues. The CDR3 region has the DNA TGTGCCAGCAGCAACCGGGACAGGGTTTCCTACGAGCAGTACTTC. This gives the protein CASSNRDRVSYEQYF.

Ten or more counts support this clonotype. J is TRBJ2-7 and V is TRBV20-1; D is unclear. CDR1 is DFQATT and CDR2 is SNEGSKA in the germline V gene (reference sequence). The CDR3 totals 12 residues. V was clipped by 4 bases and J by 5 bases, with 12 bases between them. The DNA of the CDR3 is TGCAGTGCTATTAGCCGGCCGAACGAGCAGTACTTC. The encoded protein is CSAISRPNEQYF.

This clonotype was seen repeatedly, ten times or more. This rearrangement joins TRBV7-9 to TRBJ1-4; 7 bases are shared with TRBD1. CDR3 length: 16 residues. The J segment lost 2 bases and the V segment lost 3 bases, leaving 6 bases of the junction unmatched. CDR1 is SEHNR, CDR2 FQNEAQ, per germline (reference sequence). The CDR3 region has the DNA TGTGCCAGCAGCTTCCCTCCGGGACAGACTAATGAAAAACTGTTTTTT. Protein product: CASSFPPGQTNEKLFF.

The chain has TRBV6-6 and TRBJ2-4; 7 bases map to TRBD1. Germline V lookup: CDR1 MNHNY, CDR2 SVGAGI (reference sequence). The V and J ends lost 7 bases and 6 bases, in that order; junction bases with no gene match: 9. The CDR3 spans 14 residues. The CDR3 spells CASTTGQLLNIQYF. In nucleotides, the CDR3 is TGTGCCAGCACTACGGGACAGCTGTTAAACATTCAGTACTTC.

V is TRBV18 and J is TRBJ1-5, with 7 bases that match TRBD1. Germline trimming cut 3 bases from V and 3 bases from J; bases unmatched to any gene: 5. CDR1 is KGHSH and CDR2 is LQKENI in the germline V gene. This CDR3 region has 15 residues. CDR3 nucleotide sequence: TGTGCCAGCTCACCGGGCAGGGGGATCAATCAGCCCCAGCATTTT. Translation gives CASSPGRGINQPQHF.

This clonotype was counted ten times or more. The chain couples TRBV20-1 to TRBJ2-7; no reliable D call. V was shortened by 3 bases and J by 2 bases, with 11 bases between the two germline ends. Germline lookup yields CDR1 DFQATT and CDR2 SNEGSKA (reference sequence). There are 13 residues in the CDR3. CDR3 nucleotide sequence: TGCAGTGCTAGTCCTGGCCTAACCTACGAGCAGTACTTC. Translating it yields CSASPGLTYEQYF.

The rearrangement links TRBV7-9 to TRBJ2-3; 13 bases fit TRBD2. Germline assignment: CDR1 SEHNR and CDR2 FQNEAQ (reference sequence). Unmatched junction bases numbered 5, after V lost 6 bases and J lost 2 bases. The length of the CDR3 is 16 residues. For the CDR3, the DNA is TGTGCCAGCAGATTACTAGCGGGAGGGCACACAGATACGCAGTATTTT. Protein sequence: CASRLLAGGHTDTQYF.

Comment on this clonotype: This clone may be a read error of a much larger clone one base away. In DNA form, the CDR3 reads TGTGCCAGCAGCCAGGGGGATCGGGTTCGGTATGGCTACACCTTC. It is translated as CASSQGDRVRYGYTF. This sequence joins TRBV14 and TRBJ1-2, with D perhaps TRBD1 (5 bases). Germline loops: CDR1 SGHDN, CDR2 FVKESK. The CDR3 has 15 residues. The germline V and J ends were trimmed by 3 bases and 5 bases, with 16 bases remaining between them.